The entry below describes one T cell receptor (beta chain). The entry originates in a study of blood T cells in healthy people across ages. The authors ran a second PCR of roughly 6 to 12 cycles using a sample-barcoded 5' primer and a J-beta primer mix. One entry per CDR3 protein results from TCRdb running MiXCR on the 5' RACE reads. The repertoire includes some 690,000 distinct CDR3 sequences, approximately 21% of them detected once, and roughly 22% sits in the top ten. Germline assignment: CDR1 SGHRS and CDR2 YFSETQ. V lost 4 bases, J lost 2 bases, and 6 bases stayed unmatched. This CDR3 comprises 15 residues.

The TCR comes from a man between 70 and 80 years old in good health. The source material was blood. The chain couples TRBV5-1 to TRBJ2-7; 10 positions agree with TRBD1. The CDR3 nucleotides read TGCGCCAGCAGCCCTAGGACAGGGGGGCCCTACGAGCAGTACTTC. It encodes CASSPRTGGPYEQYF.